This T cell receptor beta chain was obtained from a study of T cells in Graves' hyperthyroidism and ophthalmopathy. Looking at the study overall: Blood from the periphery was taken at initial diagnosis, before any treatment. Study conclusions and caveats: Most thyroid clonotypes expanded above 0.001 were also detected in blood.

The germline V and J ends were trimmed by 2 bases and 4 bases, with 19 bases remaining between them. Per the germline V gene, CDR1 is SGHAT and CDR2 is FQNNGV. CDR3 length equals 17 residues. Calling Graves' hyperthyroidism stable meant ophthalmopathy did not progress within 18 months. The authors took PBMCs from 10 ml fresh peripheral blood. TCR beta CDR3 regions were amplified from RNA. First-round RT-PCR with HTBI primers amplified the TCR CDR3 region. One entry per CDR3 protein, called by TCRdb with MiXCR from the multiplex PCR reads. The sample consists of 300,000 to 450,000 distinct CDR3 sequences, about 15% of them appearing once. This clonotype was seen ten or more times. The antigen remains unidentified.

The sequenced sample was blood. V gene TRBV11-2 combines with J gene TRBJ2-3; D not resolved. This clonotype was sampled from a woman aged 60-70 years with Graves' hyperthyroidism. The CDR3 protein is CASSLLGYSTHPDTQYF. The CDR3 coding sequence is TGTGCCAGCAGCTTATTGGGTTACTCTACACATCCAGATACGCAGTATTTT.